This TCR beta chain originates from a study of metastatic and nonmetastatic thyroid tumors. Background on the study: The comparison covered peripheral blood and tumor or nodule tissue in malignant and benign thyroid patients. Study-wide findings and caveats: The study reportedly found significantly higher TCR beta diversity in malignant thyroid tumors than benign nodules, in blood and tumor.

With respect to this clone: The antigen is not known.

All patients reached thyroid surgery having received no treatment beforehand. Per germline, CDR1 DFQATT and CDR2 SNEGSKA (reference sequence). This CDR3 spans 14 amino acids. Trimming cost V 6 bases and J 3 bases; bases outside gene matches: 9. Original processing notes: The study built a papillary thyroid cancer distant-metastasis classifier from CDR3 differences across clinicopathological groups. TCRdb re-clonotyped the PCR reads via MiXCR. TCRdb's processing, not the authors', yielded these V and J calls. The sample has approximately 17,000 clones, less than 30% seen once. The TCR was taken from a female donor with papillary thyroid cancer or a benign thyroid nodule (not recorded which). Some clones in this sample may be carry-over from other donors' samples. Sequenced input: tumor tissue. The rearrangement joins TRBV20-1 to TRBJ2-3, with 7 bases lining up with TRBD2. The CDR3 loop is CSAGEASGTDTQYF. CDR3 sequence (DNA): TGCAGTGCGGGGGAGGCTAGCGGAACAGATACGCAGTATTTT.